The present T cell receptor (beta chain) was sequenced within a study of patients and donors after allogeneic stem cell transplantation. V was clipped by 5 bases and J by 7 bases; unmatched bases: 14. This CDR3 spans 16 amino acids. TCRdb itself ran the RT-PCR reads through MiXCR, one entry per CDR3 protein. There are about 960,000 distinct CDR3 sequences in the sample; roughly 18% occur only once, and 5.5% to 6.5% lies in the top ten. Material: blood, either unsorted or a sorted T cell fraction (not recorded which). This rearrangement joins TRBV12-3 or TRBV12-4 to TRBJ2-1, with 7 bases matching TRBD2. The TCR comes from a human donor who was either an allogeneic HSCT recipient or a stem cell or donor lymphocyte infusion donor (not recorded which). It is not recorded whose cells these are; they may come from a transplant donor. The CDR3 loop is CASSPLERDGLNEQFF. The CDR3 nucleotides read TGTGCCAGCAGTCCCCTAGAGCGGGATGGACTTAATGAGCAGTTCTTC.